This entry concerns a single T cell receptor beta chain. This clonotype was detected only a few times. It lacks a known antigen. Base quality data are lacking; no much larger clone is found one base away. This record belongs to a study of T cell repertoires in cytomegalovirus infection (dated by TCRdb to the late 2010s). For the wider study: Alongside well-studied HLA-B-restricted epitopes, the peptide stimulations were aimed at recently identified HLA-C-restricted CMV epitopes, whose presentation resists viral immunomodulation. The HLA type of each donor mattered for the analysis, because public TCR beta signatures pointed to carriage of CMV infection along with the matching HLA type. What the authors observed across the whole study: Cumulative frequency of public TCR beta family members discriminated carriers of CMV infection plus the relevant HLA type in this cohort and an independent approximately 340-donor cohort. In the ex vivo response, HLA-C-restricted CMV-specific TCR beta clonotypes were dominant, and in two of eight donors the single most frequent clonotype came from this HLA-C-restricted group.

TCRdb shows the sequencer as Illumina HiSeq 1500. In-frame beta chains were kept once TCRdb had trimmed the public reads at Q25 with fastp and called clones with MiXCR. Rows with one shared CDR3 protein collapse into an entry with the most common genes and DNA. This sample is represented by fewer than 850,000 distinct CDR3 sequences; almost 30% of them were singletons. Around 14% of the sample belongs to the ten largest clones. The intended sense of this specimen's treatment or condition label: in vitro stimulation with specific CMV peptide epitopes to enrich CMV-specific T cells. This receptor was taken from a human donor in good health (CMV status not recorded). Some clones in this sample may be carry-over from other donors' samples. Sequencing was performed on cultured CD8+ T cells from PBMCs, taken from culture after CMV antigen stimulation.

The bases are TGTGCCAGCGAGATTGGAGGCAGCAATCAGCCCCAGCATTTT. Translation gives CASEIGGSNQPQHF. Recombination linked TRBV6-2 or TRBV6-3 to TRBJ1-5; a confident D gene designation cannot be given. From cysteine to phenylalanine, the CDR3 is 14 amino acids long. Here the CDR3 DNA is all that survives: 42 bases in frame from base 1. For CDR1 and CDR2, the germline V gene lists MNHEY and SVGEGT. V gives up 8 bases and J gives up 1 base, and the segment between their germline ends measures 12 bases.